These 23 T cell receptor beta chains share one sample of origin, sequenced in a study of human T cells and chemical hapten exposure. Via MiXCR, TCRdb re-called the RACE reads, giving one row per CDR3 protein. The sample carries 300,000 to 350,000 distinct CDR3 sequences, roughly 6.9% recorded once. Time point reported: patch test 1, 2 weeks after DPC sensitization. As to treatment: therapeutic diphenylcyclopropenone sensitization with weekly scalp DPC. Sample: whole blood, taken in connection with sensitization to the hapten diphenylcyclopropenone (DPC). These receptors were obtained from a woman under 30 with alopecia areata. Some clones in this sample may be carry-over from other donors' samples.

This clonotype showed up many times. The CDR3 loop reads CASSQKNMYGTGELFF. CDR3 nucleotides: TGCGCCAGCAGCCAAAAGAATATGTACGGTACCGGGGAGCTGTTTTTT. This chain uses TRBV4-3 with TRBJ2-2; D gene unclear. Trimming took 2 bases from V and 5 from J, leaving 15 bases between them. Germline CDR1 LGHNA, CDR2 YSLEER. CDR3 length: 16 amino acids.

This clonotype was counted many times. The chain carries TRBV28 and TRBJ2-3; 7 nucleotides align to TRBD2. With 6 bases clipped from V and 2 bases from J, the junction kept 11 bases outside the gene matches. This CDR3 comprises 16 residues. In germline, CDR1 is MDHEN, CDR2 SYDVKM. The CDR3 loop reads CASSLGASGDTDTQYF. The CDR3 DNA reads as TGTGCCAGCAGCTTAGGGGCTAGCGGAGACACAGATACGCAGTATTTT.

This clonotype appeared a few times. The V gene is TRBV6-2 or TRBV6-3, the J gene TRBJ2-3, with 8 bases matching TRBD1. CDR1 MNHEY and CDR2 SVGEGT come from the germline V gene. CDR3 size: 15 residues. V was clipped by 5 bases and J by 3 bases; unmatched bases: 7. CDR3 amino acids: CASSHGQGQTDTQYF. In nucleotides, the CDR3 is TGTGCCAGCAGTCACGGACAGGGCCAAACAGATACGCAGTATTTT.

The chain combines TRBV10-3 with TRBJ1-5; D remains ambiguous. Germline loops: CDR1 ENHRY, CDR2 SYGVKD. The V gene lost 2 bases and the J gene lost 0 bases, with 11 bases spanning the gap. This CDR3 is built from 16 residues. The CDR3 reads CAISELLGNSNQPQHF. The CDR3 DNA is TGTGCCATCAGTGAGCTTCTAGGGAATAGCAATCAGCCCCAGCATTTT.

This clonotype appeared many times. J is TRBJ2-3 and V is TRBV7-6; 7 bases agree with TRBD2. V trimming: 2 bases; J trimming: 5 bases; junction bases outside the gene matches: 10. This CDR3 has 16 residues. Per germline, CDR1 SGHVS and CDR2 FNYEAQ. CDR3 in amino acids: CASSLIAGKVRDTQYF. CDR3 bases: TGTGCCAGCAGCTTAATAGCGGGTAAAGTGCGAGATACGCAGTATTTT.

This clonotype was observed many times. J is TRBJ2-1 and V is TRBV12-3 or TRBV12-4; 7 nucleotides align to TRBD1. V shed 6 bases, J shed 0 bases, and the junction held 8 bases outside the gene matches. The CDR3 runs to 16 residues. This CDR3 is CASSLNGQVSYNEQFF. The CDR3 region has the DNA TGTGCCAGCAGCTTAAATGGACAGGTCTCCTACAATGAGCAGTTCTTC.

The table lists this clonotype with many counts. V is TRBV6-6 and J is TRBJ1-2, with TRBD1 identical over 7 bases. Unmatched junction bases numbered 13, after V lost 6 bases and J lost 6 bases. The CDR3 is 15 residues long. The germline gives CDR1 MNHNY, CDR2 SVGAGI (reference sequence). The CDR3 sequence is CASRNRDSPLHGYTF. DNA for the CDR3: TGTGCCAGCAGGAACCGGGACAGCCCTCTTCATGGCTACACCTTC.

The sample holds a few counts of this clonotype. This sequence joins TRBV23-1 and TRBJ2-5; 9 bases fit TRBD1. TRBV23-1 is identified as an open reading frame with a role that is uncertain. This CDR3 comprises 17 residues. The trim removed 4 bases at V and 3 bases at J, leaving 12 bases unmatched. The CDR3 loop reads CASSLALYDRGEETQYF. CDR3 DNA: TGCGCCAGCAGTCTAGCCTTGTATGACAGGGGGGAAGAGACCCAGTACTTC.

This clonotype was seen many times. The gene calls are TRBV4-2 and TRBJ2-1; the match to TRBD2 covers 8 bases. Losses at the gene ends were 0 bases for V and 4 bases for J; bases not matched to a gene: 5. The germline CDR1 and CDR2 sequences are LGHNA and YNFKEQ. The CDR3 loop spans 16 amino acids. Written as DNA, the CDR3 is TGTGCCAGCAGCCAAGATCGCGCGGGGGGTTACAATGAGCAGTTCTTC. Amino acids: CASSQDRAGGYNEQFF.

This clonotype was observed a handful of times. The chain joins TRBV3-1 to TRBJ1-2, with D uncertain. Trimming cost V 1 base and J 6 bases, with 9 bases left between them. The CDR3 runs to 13 residues. The V gene's germline CDR1 is LGHDT and CDR2 YNNKEL (reference sequence). The DNA of the CDR3 is TGTGCCAGCAGCCAAGTGGGTGTGAATGGCTACACCTTC. Amino acid sequence: CASSQVGVNGYTF. Looking up the rest from reference TRBV3-1 and TRBJ1-2 gives the full variable domain: DTAVSQTPKYLVTQMGNDKSIKCEQNLGHDTMYWYKQDSKKFLKIMFSYNNKELIINETVPNRFSPKSPDKAHLNLHINSLELGDSAVYFCASSQVGVNGYTFGSGTRLTVV.

This CDR3 reads CASSSSGQDNSPLHF. CDR3 DNA sequence: TGTGCCAGCAGCTCCTCGGGACAGGATAATTCACCCCTCCACTTT. This rearrangement joins TRBV7-8 to TRBJ1-6, with 8 bases identical to TRBD1. This CDR3 has 15 amino acids. After removal of 4 bases from V and 5 bases from J, the junction contained 4 bases not matched to a gene. Looked up from germline, CDR1 is SGHVS and CDR2 is FQNEAQ.

This chain joins TRBV7-2 and TRBJ1-6; D unclear. The germline V gene encodes CDR1 SGHTA and CDR2 FQGNSA. The CDR3 loop spans 18 amino acids. Trimming removed 2 bases at V and 0 bases at J, with 14 bases between. Here the CDR3 DNA reads TGTGCCAGCAGCTTATCCTACCCAGCTAGCTCCTATAATTCACCCCTCCACTTT. Residues: CASSLSYPASSYNSPLHF.

This clonotype was recorded at least ten times. The chain recombines TRBV5-6 with TRBJ2-7; 8 nucleotides line up with TRBD2. Per germline, CDR1 SGHDT and CDR2 YYEEEE. J gave up 3 bases and V 4 bases, and 9 bases lay outside the gene matches. The CDR3 is 15 residues long. For the CDR3, the DNA is TGTGCCAGCAGCCGCGGGGGGCGACCCGTCTACGAGCAGTACTTC. Translation: CASSRGGRPVYEQYF.

This clonotype was counted only a few times. V usage is TRBV2 and J usage is TRBJ2-3; D ambiguous. Germline V CDR1 and CDR2: SNHLY, FYNNEI. This CDR3 has 13 amino acids. V was clipped by 4 bases and J by 4 bases, with 9 bases between them. CDR3 protein: CASSAWAADTQYF. CDR3 in DNA: TGTGCCAGCAGTGCATGGGCCGCAGATACGCAGTATTTT. Full variable domain (outside the CDR3, taken from reference TRBV2 and TRBJ2-3): EPEVTQTPSHQVTQMGQEVILRCVPISNHLYFYWYRQILGQKVEFLVSFYNNEISEKSEIFDDQFSVERPDGSNFTLKIRSTKLEDSAMYFCASSAWAADTQYFGPGTRLTVL.

This clonotype has more than one count but fewer than ten. The chain employs TRBV12-3 or TRBV12-4 and TRBJ2-1; no clear D gene. V was shortened by 4 bases and J by 2 bases, with 12 bases between the two germline ends. There are 15 residues in the CDR3. Written as DNA, the CDR3 is TGTGCCAGCAGTTCTGGAATGCCCACCTACAATGAGCAGTTCTTC. Translation gives CASSSGMPTYNEQFF.

This clonotype was observed many times. This sequence joins TRBV27 and TRBJ2-3; maybe TRBD1 (5 bases). The V gene's germline CDR1 is MNHEY and CDR2 SMNVEV (reference sequence). V shed 6 bases and J shed 2 bases, with 9 bases lying between them. The CDR3 has 13 residues. CDR3: CASSLTVTDTQYF. CDR3 DNA: TGTGCCAGCAGCCTGACAGTCACAGATACGCAGTATTTT.

Only a few counts were recorded for this clonotype. J is TRBJ2-3 and V is TRBV9; D tentatively reads TRBD1 or TRBD2 (6 bases each). The germline V and J ends were trimmed by 9 bases and 0 bases, with 20 bases remaining between them. CDR3 length: 16 residues. The germline gives CDR1 SGDLS, CDR2 YYNGEE. The CDR3: CANFLGAGPSTDTQYF. In DNA form, the CDR3 reads TGTGCCAACTTCCTGGGGGCGGGACCTAGCACAGATACGCAGTATTTT.

In its sample, this clonotype was seen a few times. The chain is built from TRBV6-6 and TRBJ1-5; D is possibly TRBD1 (6 bases). The CDR3 extends over 15 amino acids. Trimming left V 6 bases short and J 1 base short, with 13 bases between. Germline CDR1 reads MNHNY; CDR2 reads SVGAGI (reference sequence). The CDR3: CASSYDRTSNQPQHF. In DNA, the CDR3 is TGTGCCAGCAGCTACGACAGGACAAGCAATCAGCCCCAGCATTTT.

The rearrangement links TRBV7-8 to TRBJ2-7; 7 bases line up with TRBD1. The CDR3 loop spans 15 amino acids. The ends lost 6 bases at V and 0 bases at J; junction bases unmatched: 8. Germline-derived CDR1 and CDR2 are SGHVS and FQNEAQ. CDR3 DNA: TGTGCCAGCAGGGGTTTGACAGGGAGCTCCTACGAGCAGTACTTC. The encoded protein is CASRGLTGSSYEQYF. Using reference TRBV7-8 and TRBJ2-7 for the parts outside the CDR3, the full variable domain is GAGVSQSPRYKVAKRGQDVALRCDPISGHVSLFWYQQALGQGPEFLTYFQNEAQLDKSGLPSDRFFAERPEGSVSTLKIQRTQQEDSAVYLCASRGLTGSSYEQYFGPGTRLTVT.

The DNA for the CDR3 is TGTGCCAGCAGTTACCTAGCGGGGGTTTCCTACGAGCAGTACTTC. Translation gives CASSYLAGVSYEQYF. This chain connects TRBV6-5 to TRBJ2-7, with TRBD2 matching 10 bases. After removal of 2 bases from V and 1 base from J, the junction contained 2 bases not matched to a gene. Germline V lookup: CDR1 MNHEY, CDR2 SVGAGI. The CDR3 has 15 amino acids.

V usage is TRBV25-1 and J usage is TRBJ1-2, with TRBD1 as a possible D gene (5 bases). Germline CDR1 is MGHDK and CDR2 is SYGVNS. The CDR3 consists of 16 residues. Trimming removed 0 bases from V and 6 bases from J, with 17 bases in between. The CDR3 DNA is TGTGCCAGCAGTGAATACCCCTCGATCGGCAGGGATGGCTACACCTTC. It codes for CASSEYPSIGRDGYTF.

The gene calls are TRBV6-2 or TRBV6-3 and TRBJ1-1; 9 positions agree with TRBD1. The J segment lost 5 bases and the V segment lost 6 bases, leaving 7 bases of the junction unmatched. The germline CDR1 and CDR2 sequences are MNHEY and SVGEGT. The CDR3 has 14 amino acids. CDR3 loop: CASSQTGGKTEAFF. DNA of the CDR3: TGTGCCAGCAGCCAGACAGGGGGGAAGACTGAAGCTTTCTTT.

The chain links TRBV20-1 to TRBJ1-1; D gene unclear. Germline-derived CDR1 and CDR2 are DFQATT and SNEGSKA (reference sequence). The CDR3 is made up of 13 amino acids. The CDR3 protein is CSSSERRPEEAFF. As DNA, the CDR3 is TGCAGCTCTTCCGAGAGGCGTCCCGAGGAAGCTTTCTTT.